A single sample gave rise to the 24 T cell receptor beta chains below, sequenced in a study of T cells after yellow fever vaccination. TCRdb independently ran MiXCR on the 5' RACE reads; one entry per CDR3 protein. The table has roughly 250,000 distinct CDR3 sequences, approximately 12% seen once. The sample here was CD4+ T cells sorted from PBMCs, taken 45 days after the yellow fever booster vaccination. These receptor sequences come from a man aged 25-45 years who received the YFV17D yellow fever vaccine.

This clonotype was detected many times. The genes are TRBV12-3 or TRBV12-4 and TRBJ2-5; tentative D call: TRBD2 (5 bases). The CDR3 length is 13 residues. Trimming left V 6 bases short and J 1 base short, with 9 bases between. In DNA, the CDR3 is TGTGCCAGCAGCCCCGCGGGCCAAGAGACCCAGTACTTC. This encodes CASSPAGQETQYF.

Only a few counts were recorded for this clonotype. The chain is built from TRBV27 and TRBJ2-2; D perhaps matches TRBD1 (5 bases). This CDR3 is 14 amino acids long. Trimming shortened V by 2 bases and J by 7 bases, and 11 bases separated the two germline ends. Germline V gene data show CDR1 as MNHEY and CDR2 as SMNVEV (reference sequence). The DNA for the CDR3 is TGTGCCAGCAGTTTACAGGGATCAATCGGGGAGCTGTTTTTT. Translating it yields CASSLQGSIGELFF.

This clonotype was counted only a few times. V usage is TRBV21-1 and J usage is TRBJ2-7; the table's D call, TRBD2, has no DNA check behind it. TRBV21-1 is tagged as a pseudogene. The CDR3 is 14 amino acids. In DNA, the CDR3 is TGTGCCCTGAAGTCGCCGGCAAGAGGCCCCGAGCAGTACTTC. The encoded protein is CALKSPARGPEQYF.

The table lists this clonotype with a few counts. CDR3: CASSKSSEAFF. Here the CDR3 DNA reads TGTGCCAGCAGTAAGAGTAGTGAAGCTTTCTTT. The rearrangement links TRBV12-3 or TRBV12-4 to TRBJ1-1; no firm D call. The CDR3 extends over 11 amino acids. The ends were cut back, 5 bases at V and 7 bases at J, with 8 bases in the middle.

CDR3 coding DNA: TGCAGTGCTACTACTCTAGCGGACTTCTACGAGCAGTACTTC. This codes for CSATTLADFYEQYF. V is TRBV20-1 and J is TRBJ2-7, with TRBD2 matching over 7 bases. Germline V gives CDR1 DFQATT, CDR2 SNEGSKA (reference sequence). After removal of 4 bases from V and 3 bases from J, the junction contained 9 bases not matched to a gene. The length of the CDR3 is 14 residues.

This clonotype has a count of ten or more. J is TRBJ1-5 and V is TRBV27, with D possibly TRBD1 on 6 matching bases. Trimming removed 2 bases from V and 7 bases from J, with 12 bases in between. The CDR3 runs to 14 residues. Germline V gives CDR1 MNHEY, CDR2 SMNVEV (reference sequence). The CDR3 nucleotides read TGTGCCAGCAGTTTAGAACAGGGAGGACAGCCCCAGCATTTT. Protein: CASSLEQGGQPQHF.

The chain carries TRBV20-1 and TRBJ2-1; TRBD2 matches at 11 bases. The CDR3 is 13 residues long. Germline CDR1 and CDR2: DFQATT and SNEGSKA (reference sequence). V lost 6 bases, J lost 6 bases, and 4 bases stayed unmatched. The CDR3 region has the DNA TGCAGTGCGTCCGGGACTAGCGGCAATGAGCAGTTCTTC. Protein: CSASGTSGNEQFF.

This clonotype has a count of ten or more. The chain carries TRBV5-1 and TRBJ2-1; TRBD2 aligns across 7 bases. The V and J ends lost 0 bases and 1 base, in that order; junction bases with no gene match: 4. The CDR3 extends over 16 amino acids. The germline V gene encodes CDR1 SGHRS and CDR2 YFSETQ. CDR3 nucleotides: TGCGCCAGCAGCTTGGGTAGCGGGCTATCCTACAATGAGCAGTTCTTC. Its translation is CASSLGSGLSYNEQFF. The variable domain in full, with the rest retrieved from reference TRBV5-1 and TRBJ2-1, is KAGVTQTPRYLIKTRGQQVTLSCSPISGHRSVSWYQQTPGQGLQFLFEYFSETQRNKGNFPGRFSGRQFSNSRSEMNVSTLELGDSALYLCASSLGSGLSYNEQFFGPGTRLTVL.

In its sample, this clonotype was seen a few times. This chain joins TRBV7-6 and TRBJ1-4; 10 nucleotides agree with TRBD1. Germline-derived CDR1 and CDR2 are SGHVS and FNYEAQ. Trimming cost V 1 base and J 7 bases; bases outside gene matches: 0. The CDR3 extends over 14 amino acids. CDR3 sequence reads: CASSLGTGGEKLFF. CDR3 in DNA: TGTGCCAGCAGCTTAGGGACAGGGGGTGAAAAACTGTTTTTT.

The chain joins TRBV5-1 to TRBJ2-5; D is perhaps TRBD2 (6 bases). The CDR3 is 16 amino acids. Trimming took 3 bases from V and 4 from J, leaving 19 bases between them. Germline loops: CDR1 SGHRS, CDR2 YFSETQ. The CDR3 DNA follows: TGCGCCAGCAGCTCCGATATCGGGAGCTACGGAGAGACCCAGTACTTC. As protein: CASSSDIGSYGETQYF.

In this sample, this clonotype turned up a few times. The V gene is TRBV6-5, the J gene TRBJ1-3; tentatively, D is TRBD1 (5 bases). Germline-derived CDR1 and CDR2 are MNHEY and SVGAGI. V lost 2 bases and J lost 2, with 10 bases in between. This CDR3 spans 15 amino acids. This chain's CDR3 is CASSYGGTTGNTIYF. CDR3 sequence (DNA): TGTGCCAGCAGTTACGGGGGTACTACTGGAAACACCATATATTTT.

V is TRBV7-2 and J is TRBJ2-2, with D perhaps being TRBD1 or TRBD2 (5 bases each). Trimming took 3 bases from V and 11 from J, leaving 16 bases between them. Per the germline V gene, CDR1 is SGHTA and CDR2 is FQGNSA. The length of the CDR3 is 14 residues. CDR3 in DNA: TGTGCCAGCAGCTTCCAACACCGGGACCCAGAGCTGTTTTTT. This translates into CASSFQHRDPELFF.

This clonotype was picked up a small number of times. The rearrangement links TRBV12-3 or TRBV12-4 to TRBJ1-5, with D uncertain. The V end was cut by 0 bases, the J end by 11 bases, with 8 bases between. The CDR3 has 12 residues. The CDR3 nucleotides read TGTGCCAGCAGTTTAGCCCCGGCGGCCCAGCATTTT. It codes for CASSLAPAAQHF.

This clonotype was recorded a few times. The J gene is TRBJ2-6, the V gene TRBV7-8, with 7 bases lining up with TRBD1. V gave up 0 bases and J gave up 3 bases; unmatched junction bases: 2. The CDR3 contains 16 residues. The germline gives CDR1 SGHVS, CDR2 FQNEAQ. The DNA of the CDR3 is TGTGCCAGCAGCTTAGCAGGGGGCGTTGGGGCCAACGTCCTGACTTTC. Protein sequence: CASSLAGGVGANVLTF.

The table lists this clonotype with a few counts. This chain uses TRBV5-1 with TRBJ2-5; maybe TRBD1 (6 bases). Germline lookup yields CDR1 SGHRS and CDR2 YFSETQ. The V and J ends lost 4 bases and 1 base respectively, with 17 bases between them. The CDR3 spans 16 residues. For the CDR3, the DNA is TGCGCCAGCAGCCTCGGGACACCCTCCACCCAAGAGACCCAGTACTTC. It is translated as CASSLGTPSTQETQYF.

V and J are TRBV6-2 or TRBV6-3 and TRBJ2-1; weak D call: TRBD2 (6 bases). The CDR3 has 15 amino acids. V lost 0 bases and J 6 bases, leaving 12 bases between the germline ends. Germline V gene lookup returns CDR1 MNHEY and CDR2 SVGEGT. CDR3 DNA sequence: TGTGCCAGCAGTTACTCCCTAGCGCCTACCAATGAGCAGTTCTTC. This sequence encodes CASSYSLAPTNEQFF.

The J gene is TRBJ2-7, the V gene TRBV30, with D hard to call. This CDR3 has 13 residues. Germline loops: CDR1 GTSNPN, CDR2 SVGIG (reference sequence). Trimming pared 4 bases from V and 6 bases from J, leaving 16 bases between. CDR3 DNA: TGTGCCTGGATCCGGGCCAACAGTGGCGAGCAGTACTTC. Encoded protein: CAWIRANSGEQYF. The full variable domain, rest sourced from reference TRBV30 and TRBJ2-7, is SQTIHQWPATLVQPVGSPLSLECTVEGTSNPNLYWYRQAAGRGLQLLFYSVGIGQISSEVPQNLSASRPQDRQFILSSKKLLLSDSGFYLCAWIRANSGEQYFGPGTRLTVT.

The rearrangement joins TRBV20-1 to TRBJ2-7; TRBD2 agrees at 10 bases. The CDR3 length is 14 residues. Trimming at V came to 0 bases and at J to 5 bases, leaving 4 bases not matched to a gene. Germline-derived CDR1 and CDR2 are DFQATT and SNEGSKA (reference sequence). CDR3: CSARDPAGGDEQYF. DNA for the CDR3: TGCAGTGCTAGAGATCCAGCGGGGGGGGACGAGCAGTACTTC.

CDR3 in amino acids: CSVAPGLADNEQFF. The CDR3 DNA reads as TGCAGCGTAGCACCGGGACTAGCGGACAATGAGCAGTTCTTC. The chain links TRBV29-1 to TRBJ2-1; 11 bases fit TRBD2. The CDR3 has 14 residues. Losses at the gene ends were 6 bases for V and 5 bases for J; bases not matched to a gene: 6. CDR1 SQVTM and CDR2 ANQGSEA come from the germline V gene.

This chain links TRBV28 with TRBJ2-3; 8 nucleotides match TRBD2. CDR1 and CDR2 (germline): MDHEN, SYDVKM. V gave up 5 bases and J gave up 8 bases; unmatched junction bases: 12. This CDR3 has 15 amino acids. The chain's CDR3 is CASSPPGLGVATQYF. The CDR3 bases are TGTGCCAGCAGTCCCCCGGGACTAGGGGTTGCTACGCAGTATTTT.

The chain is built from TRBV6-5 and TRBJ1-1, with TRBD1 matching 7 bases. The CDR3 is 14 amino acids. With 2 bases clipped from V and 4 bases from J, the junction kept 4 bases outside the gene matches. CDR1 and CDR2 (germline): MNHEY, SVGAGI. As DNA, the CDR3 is TGTGCCAGCAGTTACCGCGCAGGGGGCACTGAAGCTTTCTTT. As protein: CASSYRAGGTEAFF.

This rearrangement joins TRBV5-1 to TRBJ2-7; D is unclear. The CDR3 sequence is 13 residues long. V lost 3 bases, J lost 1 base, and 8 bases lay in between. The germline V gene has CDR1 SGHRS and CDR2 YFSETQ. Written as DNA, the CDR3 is TGCGCCAGCAGCTCTGAGAATTCCTACGAGCAGTACTTC. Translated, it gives CASSSENSYEQYF.

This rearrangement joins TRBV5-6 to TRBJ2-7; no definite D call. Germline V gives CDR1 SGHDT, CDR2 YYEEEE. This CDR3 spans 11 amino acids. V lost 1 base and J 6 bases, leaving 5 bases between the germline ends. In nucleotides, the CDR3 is TGTGCCAGCAGCTTGTATATCGAGCAGTACTTC. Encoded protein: CASSLYIEQYF.

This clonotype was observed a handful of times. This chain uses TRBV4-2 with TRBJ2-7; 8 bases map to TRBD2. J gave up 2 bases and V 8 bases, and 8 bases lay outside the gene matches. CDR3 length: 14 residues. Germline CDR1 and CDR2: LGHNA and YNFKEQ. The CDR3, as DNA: TGTGCCAGCGCGACGGTAGCGGGAACCTACGAGCAGTACTTC. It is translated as CASATVAGTYEQYF.